The 26 T cell receptor beta chains listed next were all sequenced from one sample in a study of blood T cell repertoires in COVID-19 (dated by TCRdb to about 2020). The method behind the library was the immunoSEQ multiplex PCR assay. Not all clones reach the TCRdb copy of this immuneACCESS table, which keeps in-frame sequences only. Checked studies attribute under half of the gap to unresolved V genes and leave the rest unexplained. A total of under 200,000 clones appear in this sample, roughly 86% of them only once. 2.5% to 4% of the sample comes from the top ten. Sequencing was done on a sample of peripheral blood. These receptor sequences come from an older man with acute or convalescent COVID-19.

On this clone itself: One end of the junction fails to match germline, which may point to a read error. The CDR3 DNA sequence: TGTGCCTGGACACCGGGGGGGCGGGACTTGCACTTC. Protein: CAWTPGGRDLHF. This chain joins TRBV30 and TRBJ2-7, with 8 bases matching TRBD2. The CDR3 contains 12 residues. Germline values: CDR1 GTSNPN, CDR2 SVGIG (reference sequence).

The chain carries TRBV7-2 and TRBJ2-5, with 9 bases fitting TRBD2. Germline V gene lookup returns CDR1 SGHTA and CDR2 FQGNSA. V dropped 1 base and J dropped 4; count of bases not matched to a gene: 1. This CDR3 is 14 amino acids long. CDR3 bases: TGTGCCAGCAGCTTAGTTAGCGGGGGAGAGACCCAGTACTTC. This translates into CASSLVSGGETQYF.

The chain recombines TRBV7-3 with TRBJ2-5, with 7 bases identical to TRBD1. V lost 4 bases, J lost 5 bases, and 4 bases stayed unmatched. The germline gives CDR1 SGHTA, CDR2 FQGTGA. The CDR3 covers 13 residues. CDR3 sequence reads: CASSSGTAETQYF. Here the CDR3 DNA reads TGTGCCAGCAGCTCCGGGACAGCTGAGACCCAGTACTTC. The variable domain in full, completed from reference TRBV7-3 and TRBJ2-5, reads GAGVSQTPSNKVTEKGKYVELRCDPISGHTALYWYRQSLGQGPEFLIYFQGTGAADDSGLPNDRFFAVRPEGSVSTLKIQRTERGDSAVYLCASSSGTAETQYFGPGTRLLVL.

This clone turned up a few times. V and J are TRBV19 and TRBJ2-7, with 7 bases matching TRBD1. The V gene end was trimmed by 3 bases and the J gene end by 1 base; junction bases not matched to a gene: 6. Germline assignment: CDR1 LNHDA and CDR2 SQIVND (reference sequence). The CDR3 covers 15 residues. CDR3: CASSMVQGESYEQYF. DNA for the CDR3: TGTGCCAGTAGTATGGTGCAGGGGGAGTCCTACGAGCAGTACTTC.

This chain links TRBV6-5 with TRBJ2-7, with D tentatively TRBD1 (6 bases). The CDR3 has 14 amino acids. Trimming cost V 5 bases and J 3 bases, with 14 bases left between them. Per germline, CDR1 MNHEY and CDR2 SVGAGI. This chain's CDR3 is CASSIRQGFYEQYF. In DNA, the CDR3 is TGTGCCAGCAGTATTCGCCAGGGGTTCTACGAGCAGTACTTC.

The rearrangement uses TRBV12-3 or TRBV12-4 and TRBJ2-1; TRBD2 might be the D (6 bases). The CDR3 runs to 13 residues. V was cut by 6 bases and J by 4 bases, with 10 bases left in between. DNA for the CDR3: TGTGCCAGCAGCCCGGGACTTTACAATGAGCAGTTCTTC. Its protein product is CASSPGLYNEQFF.

V is TRBV27 and J is TRBJ2-5, with 7 bases that match TRBD2. V lost 6 bases, J lost 3 bases, and 10 bases stayed unmatched. Germline CDR1 and CDR2: MNHEY and SMNVEV (reference sequence). This CDR3 region has 15 residues. CDR3 coding DNA: TGTGCCAGCAGACCTCTGGTTGCGGGGGAAGAGACCCAGTACTTC. Protein product: CASRPLVAGEETQYF.

V usage is TRBV9 and J usage is TRBJ2-3, with TRBD2 matching 8 bases. This CDR3 region has 17 residues. The germline V gene encodes CDR1 SGDLS and CDR2 YYNGEE. The V and J ends lost 0 bases and 2 bases, in that order; junction bases with no gene match: 8. The CDR3 nucleotides read TGTGCCAGCAGCGTAGGGTCAGCGGGGGTGATCACAGATACGCAGTATTTT. Translation gives CASSVGSAGVITDTQYF.

This chain links TRBV2 with TRBJ1-2; no firm D call. Germline V gene lookup returns CDR1 SNHLY and CDR2 FYNNEI. CDR3 size: 11 residues. The V end was cut by 7 bases, the J end by 5 bases, with 8 bases between. DNA of the CDR3: TGTGCCAGCACCCTACTTTATGGCTACACCTTC. It is translated as CASTLLYGYTF.

The chain has TRBV5-6 and TRBJ1-5, with TRBD1 as a possible D gene (5 bases). The CDR3 is 16 residues long. In germline, CDR1 is SGHDT, CDR2 YYEEEE. Trimming removed 1 base at V and 4 bases at J, with 15 bases between. The CDR3 DNA sequence: TGTGCCAGCAGCTTGAAAATGGAGGGACCGAATCAGCCCCAGCATTTT. Its protein product is CASSLKMEGPNQPQHF.

The rearrangement links TRBV6-5 to TRBJ2-7; weak D call: TRBD1 (6 bases). Germline V lookup: CDR1 MNHEY, CDR2 SVGAGI. The CDR3 is made up of 14 amino acids. The V end was cut by 8 bases, the J end by 2 bases, with 16 bases between. The CDR3 sequence is CASGRTAHPYEQYF. The CDR3 DNA follows: TGTGCCAGCGGAAGGACAGCCCATCCCTACGAGCAGTACTTC.

In this sample, this clone turned up once. The rearrangement uses TRBV19 and TRBJ2-3; 10 bases match TRBD1. This CDR3 has 14 residues. After removal of 5 bases from V and 4 bases from J, the junction contained 3 bases not matched to a gene. CDR1 LNHDA and CDR2 SQIVND come from the germline V gene (reference sequence). The CDR3 spells CASSWDRGADTQYF. CDR3 DNA: TGTGCCAGTAGTTGGGACAGGGGAGCAGATACGCAGTATTTT.

The CDR3 bases are TGTGCCAGCAGCACGGGGGGGACTGGTTCCTATAATTCACCCCTCCACTTT. Its translation: CASSTGGTGSYNSPLHF. The rearrangement joins TRBV7-9 to TRBJ1-6, with a possible D match to TRBD1 (5 bases). There are 17 residues in the CDR3. V lost 5 bases and J 1 base, leaving 15 bases between the germline ends. Germline loops: CDR1 SEHNR, CDR2 FQNEAQ (reference sequence).

The chain has TRBV5-1 and TRBJ2-1, with 11 bases that match TRBD2. Germline V gene lookup returns CDR1 SGHRS and CDR2 YFSETQ. J lost 6 bases, V lost 4 bases, and 6 bases had no gene match. The CDR3 runs to 15 residues. CDR3 DNA: TGCGCCAGCAGCCCCGGGACTAGCGGAGGCAATGAGCAGTTCTTC. Translation: CASSPGTSGGNEQFF.

V is TRBV10-3 and J is TRBJ2-2; D is perhaps TRBD2 (7 bases). CDR1 and CDR2 (germline): ENHRY, SYGVKD. The CDR3 has 16 amino acids. V lost 4 bases and J 1 base, leaving 13 bases between the germline ends. The CDR3 is CAISVRGGENTGELFF. The CDR3 region has the DNA TGTGCCATCAGTGTCCGAGGGGGGGAGAACACCGGGGAGCTGTTTTTT.

The V call is TRBV4-1, the J call TRBJ2-5; a possible D gene is TRBD2 (6 bases). The V end lost 4 bases, the J end lost 5 bases, and 14 bases lay between the germline ends. The germline CDR1 and CDR2 sequences are MGHRA and YSYEKL. CDR3 length: 14 amino acids. CDR3 DNA sequence: TGCGCCAGCAGCCCCACTAGCAACAGTGAGACCCAGTACTTC. Translating it yields CASSPTSNSETQYF.

CDR3 region: CASSPQISGANVLTF. The CDR3, as DNA: TGTGCCAGCAGCCCTCAGATCTCTGGGGCCAACGTCCTGACTTTC. The genes are TRBV11-2 and TRBJ2-6; D is unresolved. Germline V gene sequence: CDR1 SGHAT, CDR2 FQNNGV. CDR3 length equals 15 residues. The V end was cut by 5 bases, the J end by 0 bases, with 8 bases between.

The chain links TRBV18 to TRBJ2-3; TRBD2 might be the D (5 bases). The CDR3 consists of 14 residues. Germline CDR1 and CDR2: KGHSH and LQKENI. The germline V and J ends were trimmed by 2 bases and 1 base, with 7 bases remaining between them. The CDR3 bases are TGTGCCAGCTCACCAGCGGGCCGCACAGATACGCAGTATTTT. Its translation: CASSPAGRTDTQYF. Filled out from reference TRBV18 and TRBJ2-3, the complete variable domain reads NAGVMQNPRHLVRRRGQEARLRCSPMKGHSHVYWYRQLPEEGLKFMVYLQKENIIDESGMPKERFSAEFPKEGPSILRIQQVVRGDSAAYFCASSPAGRTDTQYFGPGTRLTVL.

This clone has only a few counts. The CDR3 is CATSRDGGTSRYEQYF. CDR3 nucleotides: TGTGCCACCAGCAGAGATGGAGGGACTAGCCGCTACGAGCAGTACTTC. The chain uses TRBV15 and TRBJ2-7; 9 bases align to TRBD2. CDR1 is LNHNV, CDR2 YYDKDF, per germline (reference sequence). V dropped 0 bases and J dropped 3; count of bases not matched to a gene: 6. The CDR3 is 16 residues long. Full variable domain (outside the CDR3, taken from reference TRBV15 and TRBJ2-7): DAMVIQNPRYQVTQFGKPVTLSCSQTLNHNVMYWYQQKSSQAPKLLFHYYDKDFNNEADTPDNFQSRRPNTSFCFLDIRSPGLGDTAMYLCATSRDGGTSRYEQYFGPGTRLTVT.

The CDR3 DNA reads as TGTGCCAGCAGCGTAGGGCTAGCGGGAGGCGAGCAGTACTTC. It is translated as CASSVGLAGGEQYF. The chain combines TRBV9 with TRBJ2-7; 11 bases fit TRBD2. Trimming removed 0 bases from V and 6 bases from J; junction bases left unmatched: 2. The CDR3 totals 14 residues. CDR1 is SGDLS, CDR2 YYNGEE, per germline.

The rearrangement joins TRBV5-1 to TRBJ1-1; a possible D gene is TRBD1 (5 bases). The CDR3 contains 15 residues. V lost 0 bases to trimming and J lost 8 bases, with 17 bases between them. The germline CDR1 and CDR2 sequences are SGHRS and YFSETQ. The CDR3 sequence is CASSLARVAGFEAFF. CDR3 sequence (DNA): TGCGCCAGCAGCTTGGCCAGGGTTGCCGGGTTCGAAGCTTTCTTT.

This chain joins TRBV5-1 and TRBJ1-1; TRBD1 aligns across 10 bases. The germline V gene encodes CDR1 SGHRS and CDR2 YFSETQ. V shed 0 bases and J 7 bases; nucleotides not matched to a gene: 15. There are 18 residues in the CDR3. CDR3 sequence: CASSLGGLTQDRGSEAFF. DNA of the CDR3: TGCGCCAGCAGCTTGGGTGGGCTAACTCAGGACAGGGGGAGTGAAGCTTTCTTT. Full variable domain (rest looked up from reference TRBV5-1 and TRBJ1-1): KAGVTQTPRYLIKTRGQQVTLSCSPISGHRSVSWYQQTPGQGLQFLFEYFSETQRNKGNFPGRFSGRQFSNSRSEMNVSTLELGDSALYLCASSLGGLTQDRGSEAFFGQGTRLTVV.

The chain uses TRBV4-3 and TRBJ1-2; 7 nucleotides align to TRBD1. The CDR3 consists of 14 residues. The germline gives CDR1 LGHNA, CDR2 YSLEER. With 0 bases clipped from V and 3 bases from J, the junction kept 1 base outside the gene matches. The CDR3 DNA sequence: TGCGCCAGCAGCCAAGAACAGGGGCACTATGGCTACACCTTC. Encoded protein: CASSQEQGHYGYTF.

Comment on this clone: The sample has other DNA sequences that encode this CDR3 too. The V gene is TRBV7-3, the J gene TRBJ2-2; D is ambiguous. The CDR3 has 14 amino acids. V was cut by 6 bases and J by 0 bases, with 8 bases left in between. Looked up from germline, CDR1 is SGHTA and CDR2 is FQGTGA. In nucleotides, the CDR3 is TGTGCCAGCAGTTCCCAGGCGAACACCGGGGAGCTGTTTTTT. This gives the protein CASSSQANTGELFF.

The chain has TRBV6-5 and TRBJ1-5, with 7 nucleotides matching TRBD1. The V gene's germline CDR1 is MNHEY and CDR2 SVGAGI. The CDR3 loop spans 13 amino acids. Losses at the gene ends were 4 bases for V and 6 bases for J; bases not matched to a gene: 3. The CDR3 reads CASSSGGSQPQHF. The CDR3 bases are TGTGCCAGCAGTTCAGGGGGAAGTCAGCCCCAGCATTTT.

In its sample, this clone was seen once. This sequence joins TRBV4-1 and TRBJ1-1, with a tentative D call TRBD1 (5 bases). From germline, CDR1 is MGHRA and CDR2 YSYEKL. Trimming took off 1 base at V and 1 base at J, with 16 bases between the two ends. The CDR3 has 17 amino acids. The CDR3: CASSQAPPSRANTEAFF. The CDR3 nucleotides are TGCGCCAGCAGCCAAGCCCCCCCGAGCAGGGCGAACACTGAAGCTTTCTTT.